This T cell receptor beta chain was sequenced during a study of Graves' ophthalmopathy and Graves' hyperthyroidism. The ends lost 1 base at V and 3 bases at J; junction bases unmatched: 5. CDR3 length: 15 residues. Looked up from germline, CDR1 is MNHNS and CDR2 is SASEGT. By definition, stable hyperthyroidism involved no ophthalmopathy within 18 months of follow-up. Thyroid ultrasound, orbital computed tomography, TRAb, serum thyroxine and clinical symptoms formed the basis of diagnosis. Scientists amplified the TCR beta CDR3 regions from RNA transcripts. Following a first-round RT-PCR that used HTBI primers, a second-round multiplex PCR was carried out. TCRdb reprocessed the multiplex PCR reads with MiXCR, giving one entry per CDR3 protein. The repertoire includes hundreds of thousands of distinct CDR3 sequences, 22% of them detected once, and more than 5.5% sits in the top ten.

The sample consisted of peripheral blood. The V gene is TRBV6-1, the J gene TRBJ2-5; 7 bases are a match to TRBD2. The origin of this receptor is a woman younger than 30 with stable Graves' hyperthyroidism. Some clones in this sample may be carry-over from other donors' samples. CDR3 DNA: TGTGCCAGCAGTGAAGTCCTAGGGAGGGAAGAGACCCAGTACTTC. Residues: CASSEVLGREETQYF.